The 9 T cell receptor beta chains reported below all come from one sample, sequenced in a study of T-cell memory formation after mild COVID-19. One entry per CDR3 protein results from TCRdb running MiXCR on the 5' RACE reads. The sample holds fewer than 140,000 distinct CDR3 sequences, about a sixth seen once. Material for sequencing was PBMCs or a T cell subset sorted from them (not recorded which). The receptors derive from an adult woman who had mild COVID-19 (a few samples of this study predate the infection). Cell type and time point are not known.

This clonotype has a handful of counts. V gene TRBV4-1 combines with J gene TRBJ2-2; a weak D match, TRBD2 (6 bases). Germline V gives CDR1 MGHRA, CDR2 YSYEKL. The CDR3 has 16 residues. V lost 0 bases to trimming and J lost 3 bases, with 11 bases between them. The CDR3 DNA reads TGCGCCAGCAGCCAAGACGGAGGGGTGTACACCGGGGAGCTGTTTTTT. Translating gives CASSQDGGVYTGELFF.

This clonotype was seen more than once but under ten times. The chain couples TRBV12-3 or TRBV12-4 to TRBJ2-3; D is undetermined. V lost 7 bases, J lost 1 base, and 21 bases lay in between. There are 17 residues in the CDR3. The CDR3 protein is CASTQPTGPRGTDTQYF. For the CDR3, the DNA is TGTGCCAGCACCCAACCGACCGGGCCCCGTGGCACAGATACGCAGTATTTT.

This clonotype was observed a handful of times. V is TRBV11-2 and J is TRBJ2-1; no reliable D call. V was clipped by 1 base and J by 4 bases, with 8 bases between them. Looked up from germline, CDR1 is SGHAT and CDR2 is FQNNGV. CDR3 size: 14 residues. The CDR3 DNA reads TGTGCCAGCAGCTTAGGATTGGAATACAATGAGCAGTTCTTC. Amino acid sequence: CASSLGLEYNEQFF.

The chain has TRBV5-1 and TRBJ2-3; 8 bases align to TRBD2. Per germline, CDR1 SGHRS and CDR2 YFSETQ. V dropped 1 base and J dropped 0; count of bases not matched to a gene: 16. CDR3 length equals 20 residues. Here the CDR3 DNA reads TGCGCCAGCAGCTTGCCCCGAGGAGCGGGGGCCCTGGGTAGCACAGATACGCAGTATTTT. Its translation is CASSLPRGAGALGSTDTQYF.

The chain combines TRBV29-1 with TRBJ2-1; D perhaps matches TRBD2 (6 bases). This CDR3 contains 13 residues. Per the germline V gene, CDR1 is SQVTM and CDR2 is ANQGSEA. The V end was cut by 7 bases, the J end by 5 bases, with 15 bases between. Here the CDR3 DNA reads TGCAGCGGATCGAAGCGGGCCAACAATGAGCAGTTCTTC. It encodes CSGSKRANNEQFF.

This chain uses TRBV5-6 with TRBJ1-1; no clear D gene. The V gene lost 5 bases and the J gene lost 6 bases, with 8 bases spanning the gap. This CDR3 has 11 residues. Germline values: CDR1 SGHDT, CDR2 YYEEEE. CDR3 nucleotides: TGTGCCAGCAGTAGACTATCTGAAGCTTTCTTT. Protein sequence: CASSRLSEAFF.

J is TRBJ1-5 and V is TRBV7-8, with unresolved D. This CDR3 has 16 amino acids. Germline values: CDR1 SGHVS, CDR2 FQNEAQ. Trimming pared 5 bases from V and 0 bases from J, leaving 14 bases between. The CDR3 spells CASSRRAQSSNQPQHF. DNA of the CDR3: TGTGCCAGCAGCCGACGAGCGCAGTCTAGCAATCAGCCCCAGCATTTT.

The J gene is TRBJ1-2, the V gene TRBV19; no clear D. V was cut by 1 base and J by 4 bases, with 13 bases left in between. The germline CDR1 and CDR2 sequences are LNHDA and SQIVND (reference sequence). This CDR3 is 15 amino acids long. Written as DNA, the CDR3 is TGTGCCAGTAGTATAGTGGGCCCGGGAGCCTATGGCTACACCTTC. Translated: CASSIVGPGAYGYTF.

The V call is TRBV12-3 or TRBV12-4, the J call TRBJ2-7, with D perhaps matching TRBD1 or TRBD2 (6 bases each). The CDR3 is 14 amino acids. The V end was cut by 6 bases, the J end by 2 bases, with 14 bases between. For the CDR3, the DNA is TGTGCCAGCAGCCCGGGGGCAGGGCCCTACGAGCAGTACTTC. This translates into CASSPGAGPYEQYF.